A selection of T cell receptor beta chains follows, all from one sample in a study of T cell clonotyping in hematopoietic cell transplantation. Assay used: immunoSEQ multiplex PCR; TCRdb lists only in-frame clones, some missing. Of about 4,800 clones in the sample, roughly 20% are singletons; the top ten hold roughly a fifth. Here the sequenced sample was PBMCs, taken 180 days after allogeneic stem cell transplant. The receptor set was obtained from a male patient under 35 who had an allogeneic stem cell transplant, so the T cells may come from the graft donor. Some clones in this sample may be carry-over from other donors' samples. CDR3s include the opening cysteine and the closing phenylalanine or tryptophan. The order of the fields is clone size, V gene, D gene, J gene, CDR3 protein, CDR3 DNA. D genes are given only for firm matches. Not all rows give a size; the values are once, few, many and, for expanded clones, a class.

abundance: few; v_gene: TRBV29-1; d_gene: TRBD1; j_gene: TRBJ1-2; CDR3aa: CSGGTAFDGYTF; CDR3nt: TGCAGCGGCGGGACAGCCTTCGATGGCTACACCTTC
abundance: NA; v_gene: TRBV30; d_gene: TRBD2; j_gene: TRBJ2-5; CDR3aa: CAWSGGPSGIVAQYF; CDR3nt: TGTGCCTGGAGTGGAGGCCCTAGCGGGATAGTGGCCCAGTACTTC
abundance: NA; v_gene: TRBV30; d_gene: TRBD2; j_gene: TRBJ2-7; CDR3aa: CASTGGPYEQYF; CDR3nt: TGTGCCTCGACGGGGGGGCCCTACGAGCAGTACTTC
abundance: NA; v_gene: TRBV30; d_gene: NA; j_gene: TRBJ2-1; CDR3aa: CAWSVQPREQFF; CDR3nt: TGTGCCTGGAGTGTACAACCCCGGGAGCAGTTCTTC
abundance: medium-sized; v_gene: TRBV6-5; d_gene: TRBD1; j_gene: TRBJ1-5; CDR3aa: CASSQDRSYQPQHF; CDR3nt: TGTGCCAGCAGTCAGGACAGGTCGTATCAGCCCCAGCATTTT
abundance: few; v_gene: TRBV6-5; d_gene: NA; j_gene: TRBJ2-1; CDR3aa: CASYNYNEQFF; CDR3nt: TGTGCCAGCTACAACTACAATGAGCAGTTCTTC
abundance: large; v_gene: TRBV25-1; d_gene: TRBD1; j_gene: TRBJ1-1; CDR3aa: CASSEYPLGQVTEAFF; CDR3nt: TGTGCCAGCAGTGAATATCCCCTTGGACAGGTGACTGAAGCTTTCTTT
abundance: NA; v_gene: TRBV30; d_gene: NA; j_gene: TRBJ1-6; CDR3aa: CAWSVLENSPLHF; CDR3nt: TGTGCCTGGAGTGTATTGGAGAACTCACCCCTCCACTTT
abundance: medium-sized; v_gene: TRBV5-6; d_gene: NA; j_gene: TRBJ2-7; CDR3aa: CASSLGYEQYF; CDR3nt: TGTGCCAGCAGCTTGGGGTACGAGCAGTACTTC
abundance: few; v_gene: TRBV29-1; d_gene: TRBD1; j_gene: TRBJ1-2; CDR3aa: CSADTGGYYGYTF; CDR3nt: TGCAGCGCTGACACAGGGGGTTACTATGGCTACACCTTC
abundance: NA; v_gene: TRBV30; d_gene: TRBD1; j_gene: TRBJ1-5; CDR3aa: CAWSGQGGQPQHF; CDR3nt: TGTGCCTGGAGTGGACAGGGCGGTCAGCCCCAGCATTTT
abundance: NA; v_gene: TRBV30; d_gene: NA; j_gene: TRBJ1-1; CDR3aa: CAWSRVLGTEAFF; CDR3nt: TGTGCCTGGAGTCGAGTCTTGGGGACTGAAGCTTTCTTT
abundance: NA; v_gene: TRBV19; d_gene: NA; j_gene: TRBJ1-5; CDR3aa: CASSIGGNQPQHF; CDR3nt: TGTGCCAGTAGTATCGGCGGGAATCAGCCCCAGCATTTT
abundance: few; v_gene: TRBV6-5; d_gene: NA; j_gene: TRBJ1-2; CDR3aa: CASISAGDNYGYTF; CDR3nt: TGTGCCAGCATCTCCGCCGGGGATAACTATGGCTACACCTTC
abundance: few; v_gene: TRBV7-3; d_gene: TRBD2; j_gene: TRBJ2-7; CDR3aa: CASSSIAGTYEQYF; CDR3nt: TGTGCCAGCAGCAGTATAGCGGGTACCTACGAGCAGTACTTC
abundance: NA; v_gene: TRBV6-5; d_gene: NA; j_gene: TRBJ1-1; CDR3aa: CASSHNRASSTEAFF; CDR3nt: TGTGCCAGCAGCCACAATCGGGCCTCGAGCACTGAAGCTTTCTTT
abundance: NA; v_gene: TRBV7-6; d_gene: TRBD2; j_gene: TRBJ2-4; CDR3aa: CASTREVGGASQYF; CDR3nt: TGTGCCAGCACTAGGGAGGTCGGGGGGGCCAGCCAGTACTTC
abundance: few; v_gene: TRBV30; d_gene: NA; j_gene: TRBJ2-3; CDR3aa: CAWRRELRTDTQYF; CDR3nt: TGTGCCTGGAGGAGGGAGTTACGTACAGATACGCAGTATTTT
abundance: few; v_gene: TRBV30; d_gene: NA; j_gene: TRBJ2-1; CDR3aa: CAWSLRVGGYEQFF; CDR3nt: TGTGCCTGGAGTCTAAGGGTCGGAGGGTATGAGCAGTTCTTC
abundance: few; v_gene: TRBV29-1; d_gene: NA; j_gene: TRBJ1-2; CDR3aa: CSVEGFYGYTF; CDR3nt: TGCAGCGTGGAAGGGTTCTATGGCTACACCTTC
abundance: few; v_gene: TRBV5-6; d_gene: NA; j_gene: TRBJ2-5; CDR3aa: CASRFQGAQYF; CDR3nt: TGTGCCAGCAGATTTCAGGGAGCCCAGTACTTC
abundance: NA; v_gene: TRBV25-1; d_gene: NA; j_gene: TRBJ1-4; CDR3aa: CASSDWGRGGEKLFF; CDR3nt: TGTGCCAGCAGTGACTGGGGCAGGGGAGGTGAAAAACTGTTTTTT
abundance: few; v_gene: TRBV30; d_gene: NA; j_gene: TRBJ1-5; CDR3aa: CAWSGGRNQPQHF; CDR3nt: TGTGCCTGGAGTGGGGGTCGCAATCAGCCCCAGCATTTT
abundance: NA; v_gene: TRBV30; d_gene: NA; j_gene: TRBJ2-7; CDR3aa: CAWARGTVYEQYF; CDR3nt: TGTGCCTGGGCCCGCGGGACAGTCTACGAGCAGTACTTC
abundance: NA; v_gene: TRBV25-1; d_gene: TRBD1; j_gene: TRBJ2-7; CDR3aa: CASSAFQGQPYEQYF; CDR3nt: TGTGCCAGCAGTGCATTCCAGGGACAGCCCTACGAGCAGTACTTC
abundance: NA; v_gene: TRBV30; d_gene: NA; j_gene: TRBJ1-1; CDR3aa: CAWLFNTEAFF; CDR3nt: TGTGCCTGGCTATTTAACACTGAAGCTTTCTTT
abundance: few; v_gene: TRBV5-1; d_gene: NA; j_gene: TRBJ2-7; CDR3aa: CASSRTGQSYEQYF; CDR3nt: TGCGCCAGCAGCCGAACAGGACAGAGCTACGAGCAGTACTTC
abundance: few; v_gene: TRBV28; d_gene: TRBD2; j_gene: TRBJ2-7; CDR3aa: CASSSSLAGGYEQYF; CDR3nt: TGTGCCAGCAGTTCCTCACTAGCGGGAGGATACGAGCAGTACTTC
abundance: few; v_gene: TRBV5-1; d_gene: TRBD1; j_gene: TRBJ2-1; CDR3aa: CASSLPQGNEQFF; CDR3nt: TGCGCCAGCAGCTTGCCACAGGGGAATGAGCAGTTCTTC
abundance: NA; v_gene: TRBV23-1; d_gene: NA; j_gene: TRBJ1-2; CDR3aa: CASSQKRTHSYGYTF; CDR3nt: TGCGCCAGCAGTCAAAAAAGGACGCACAGCTACGGCTACACCTTC
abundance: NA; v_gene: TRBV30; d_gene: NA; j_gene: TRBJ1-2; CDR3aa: CAWAQIYGYTF; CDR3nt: TGTGCCTGGGCCCAAATCTATGGCTACACCTTC
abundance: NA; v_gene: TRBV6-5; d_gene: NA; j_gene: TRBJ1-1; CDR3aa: CASSYSPGLNTEAFF; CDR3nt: TGTGCCAGCAGTTACTCGCCAGGCCTGAACACTGAAGCTTTCTTT
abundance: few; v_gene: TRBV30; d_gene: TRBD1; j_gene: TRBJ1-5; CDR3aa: CAWSKTGLSNQPQHF; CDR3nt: TGTGCCTGGAGTAAGACAGGGCTTAGCAATCAGCCCCAGCATTTT
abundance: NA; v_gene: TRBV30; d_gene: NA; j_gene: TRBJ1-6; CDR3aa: CASKTAANSPLHF; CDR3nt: TGTGCCTCGAAGACAGCAGCTAATTCACCCCTCCACTTT
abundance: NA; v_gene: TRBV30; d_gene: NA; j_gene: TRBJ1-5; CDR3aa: CAWSVLQGSGAQHF; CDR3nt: TGTGCCTGGAGTGTACTTCAGGGGTCGGGAGCCCAGCATTTT
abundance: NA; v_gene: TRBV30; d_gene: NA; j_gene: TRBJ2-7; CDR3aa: CAWSLKTTYEQYF; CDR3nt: TGTGCCTGGAGTTTGAAGACTACCTACGAGCAGTACTTC
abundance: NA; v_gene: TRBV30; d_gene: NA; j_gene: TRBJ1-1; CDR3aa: CAWRIQGEAFF; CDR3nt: TGTGCCTGGAGGATACAGGGTGAAGCTTTCTTT
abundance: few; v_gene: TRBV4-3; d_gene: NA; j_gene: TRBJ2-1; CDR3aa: CASSDRYNEQFF; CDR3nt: TGCGCCAGCAGCGACAGATACAATGAGCAGTTCTTC
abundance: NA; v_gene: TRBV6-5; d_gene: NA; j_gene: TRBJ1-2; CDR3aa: CASSYHNGASTF; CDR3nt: TGTGCCAGCAGTTACCATAACGGGGCGAGTACCTTC
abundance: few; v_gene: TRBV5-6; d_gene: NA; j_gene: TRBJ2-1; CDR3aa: CASSIRDNRISEQFF; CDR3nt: TGTGCCAGCAGTATCCGGGACAATAGGATCAGTGAGCAGTTCTTC
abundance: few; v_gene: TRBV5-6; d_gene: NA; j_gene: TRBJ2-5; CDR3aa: CASSFARGETQYF; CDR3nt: TGTGCCAGCAGCTTCGCCAGGGGAGAGACCCAGTACTTC
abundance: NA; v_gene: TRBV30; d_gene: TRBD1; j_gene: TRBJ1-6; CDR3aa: CAWSQGARNSPLHF; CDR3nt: TGTGCCTGGAGTCAGGGGGCTCGAAATTCACCCCTCCACTTT
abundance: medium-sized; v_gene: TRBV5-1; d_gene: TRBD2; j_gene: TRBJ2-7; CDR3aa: CASSSSGGPAYEQYF; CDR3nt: TGCGCCAGCAGCTCCAGCGGGGGGCCGGCCTACGAGCAGTACTTC
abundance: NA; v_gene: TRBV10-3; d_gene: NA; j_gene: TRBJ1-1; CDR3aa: CAIIWGTEAFF; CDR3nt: TGTGCCATCATATGGGGAACTGAAGCTTTCTTT
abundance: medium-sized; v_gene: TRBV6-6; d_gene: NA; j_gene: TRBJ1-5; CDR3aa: CASSLARVNQPQHF; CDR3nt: TGTGCCAGCAGTTTAGCCAGGGTCAATCAGCCCCAGCATTTT
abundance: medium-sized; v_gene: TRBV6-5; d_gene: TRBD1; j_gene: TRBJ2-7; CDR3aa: CASSLQGAYSKQYF; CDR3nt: TGTGCCAGCAGTTTGCAGGGGGCTTACTCCAAGCAGTACTTC
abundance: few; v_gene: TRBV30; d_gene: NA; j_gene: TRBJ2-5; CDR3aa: CALSRDQETQYF; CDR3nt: TGTGCCTTAAGCAGGGACCAAGAGACCCAGTACTTC
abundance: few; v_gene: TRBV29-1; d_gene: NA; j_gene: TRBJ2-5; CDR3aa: CSARQQETQYF; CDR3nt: TGCAGCGCCCGACAGCAAGAGACCCAGTACTTC
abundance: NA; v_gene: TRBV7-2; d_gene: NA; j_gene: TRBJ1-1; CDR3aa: CASSLEGARTNTEAFF; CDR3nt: TGTGCCAGCAGCTTAGAAGGGGCGAGAACGAACACTGAAGCTTTCTTT
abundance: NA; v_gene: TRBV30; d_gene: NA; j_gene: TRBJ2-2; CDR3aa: CAWSDRAGELFF; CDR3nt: TGTGCCTGGAGTGACCGGGCCGGGGAGCTGTTTTTT
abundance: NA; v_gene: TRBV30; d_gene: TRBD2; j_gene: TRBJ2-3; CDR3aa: CAWSVLAALGTDTQYF; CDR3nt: TGTGCCTGGAGTGTACTAGCGGCCCTAGGCACAGATACGCAGTATTTT
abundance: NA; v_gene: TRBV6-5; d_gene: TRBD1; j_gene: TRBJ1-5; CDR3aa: CASMGQPNQPQHF; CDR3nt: TGTGCCAGCATGGGACAGCCCAATCAGCCCCAGCATTTT
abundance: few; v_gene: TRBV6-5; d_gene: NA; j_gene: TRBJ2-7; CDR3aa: CASSSSPPTNGEQYF; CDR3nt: TGTGCCAGCAGTTCTTCCCCTCCGACGAATGGGGAGCAGTACTTC